The present TCR beta chain was sequenced within a study of blood T cells in healthy people across ages. General study points: Per-million-T-cell TCR beta diversity fell roughly linearly with age.

V dropped 5 bases and J dropped 13; count of bases not matched to a gene: 13. The V gene's germline CDR1 is SEHNR and CDR2 FQNEAQ (reference sequence). CDR3 length: 15 residues. This clonotype was counted ten times or more. As yet, its antigen is unknown. Then a second PCR, running roughly 7 to 11 cycles, was carried out with a sample-barcoded 5' primer and a J-beta primer mix. Via MiXCR, TCRdb re-called the 5' RACE reads, giving one row per CDR3 protein. The data contain 550,000 to 650,000 distinct CDR3 sequences, about 30% of them singletons. Every donor contributed 7.5 to 10 milliliters of peripheral blood by blood draw. Isolation yielded PBMCs, at least 6 million per sample, in every case. No fewer than 5.5 micrograms of total RNA were isolated from every sample.

Sequencing used blood. This receptor was identified in a woman aged 80 or over in good health. The J gene is TRBJ2-1, the V gene TRBV7-9; 11 nucleotides match TRBD2. CDR3 DNA: TGTGCCAGCAGCCAACCTAGCGGGGGGAACCCGAGACAGTTCTTC. Translated, it gives CASSQPSGGNPRQFF.